The text below deals with one T cell receptor (beta chain). Specified treatment: oral pan-JAK inhibitor, 5-10 mg twice daily. Extracted RNA was reverse transcribed, and the resulting cDNA served as sequencing template. The method was immunoSEQ multiplex PCR; TCRdb's version includes in-frame clones alone and lacks a portion of them. Among 200,000 or so clones listed, roughly 60% were seen once. The sample comes from a study of CD8+ T cells in alopecia areata. V trimming: 3 bases; J trimming: 6 bases; junction bases outside the gene matches: 4. This CDR3 has 15 amino acids. Germline assignment: CDR1 SGHRS and CDR2 YFSETQ.

The chain carries TRBV5-1 and TRBJ2-1; 12 bases match TRBD1. The starting material was CD4+ T cells sorted from blood, obtained at week 24, from a patient treated with tofacitinib. This TCR came from a human donor with alopecia areata. CDR3 bases: TGCGCCAGCAGCTCGGGACAGGGGGCGCGCAATGAGCAGTTCTTC. Amino acid sequence: CASSSGQGARNEQFF.